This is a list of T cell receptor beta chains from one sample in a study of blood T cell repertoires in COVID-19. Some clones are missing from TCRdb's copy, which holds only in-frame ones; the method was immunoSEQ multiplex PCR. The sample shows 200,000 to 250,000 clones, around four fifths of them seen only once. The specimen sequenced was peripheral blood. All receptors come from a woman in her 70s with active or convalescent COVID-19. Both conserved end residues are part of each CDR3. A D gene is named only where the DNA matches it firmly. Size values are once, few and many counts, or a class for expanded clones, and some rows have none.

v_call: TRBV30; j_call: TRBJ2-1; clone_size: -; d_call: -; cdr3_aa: CAWSVGQVNEQFF; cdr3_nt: TGTGCCTGGAGTGTAGGTCAGGTCAATGAGCAGTTCTTC
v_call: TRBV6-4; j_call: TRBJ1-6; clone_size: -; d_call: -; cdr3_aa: CASSSRSFNSPLHF; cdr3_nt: TGTGCCAGCAGTTCCAGGTCCTTCAATTCACCCCTCCACTTT
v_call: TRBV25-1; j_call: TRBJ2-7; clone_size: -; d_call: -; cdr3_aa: CASSPSLTSFEQYF; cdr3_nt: TGTGCCAGCAGTCCATCACTGACAAGTTTCGAGCAGTACTTC
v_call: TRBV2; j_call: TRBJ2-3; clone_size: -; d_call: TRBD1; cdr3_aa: CASSDQGATDTQYF; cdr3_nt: TGTGCCAGCAGTGATCAGGGGGCGACAGATACGCAGTATTTT
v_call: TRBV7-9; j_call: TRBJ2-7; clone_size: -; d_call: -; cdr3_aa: CASSRTQEFYEQYF; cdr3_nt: TGTGCCAGCAGCCGTACACAGGAGTTCTACGAGCAGTACTTC
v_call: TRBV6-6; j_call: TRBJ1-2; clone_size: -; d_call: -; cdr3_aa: CASSSPVDRNYGYTF; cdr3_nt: TGTGCCAGCAGTTCGCCCGTCGACAGGAACTATGGCTACACCTTC
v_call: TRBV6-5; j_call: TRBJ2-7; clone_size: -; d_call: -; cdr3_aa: CASKYGMLYEQYF; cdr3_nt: TGTGCCAGCAAGTACGGGATGTTGTACGAGCAGTACTTC
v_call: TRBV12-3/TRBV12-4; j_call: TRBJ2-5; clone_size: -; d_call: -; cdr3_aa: CASSREQETQYF; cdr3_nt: TGTGCCAGCAGCAGGGAACAAGAGACCCAGTACTTC
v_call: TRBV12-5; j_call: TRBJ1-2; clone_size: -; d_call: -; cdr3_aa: CASSDTNYGYTF; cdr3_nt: TGTGCTAGTTCGGACACTAACTATGGCTACACCTTC
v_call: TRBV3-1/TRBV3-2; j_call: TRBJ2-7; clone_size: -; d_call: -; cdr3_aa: CASSQELGASPLTYEQYF; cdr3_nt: TGTGCCAGCAGCCAAGAGTTGGGGGCGAGCCCTTTGACCTACGAGCAGTACTTC
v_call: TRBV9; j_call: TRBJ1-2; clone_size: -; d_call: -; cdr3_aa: CASSFQGSYGYTF; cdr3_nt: TGTGCCAGCAGCTTCCAGGGCTCCTATGGCTACACCTTC
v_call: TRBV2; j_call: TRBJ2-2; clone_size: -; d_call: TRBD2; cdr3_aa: CASSRWDGLATTGELFF; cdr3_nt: TGTGCCAGCAGTCGCTGGGATGGACTAGCGACCACCGGGGAGCTGTTTTTT
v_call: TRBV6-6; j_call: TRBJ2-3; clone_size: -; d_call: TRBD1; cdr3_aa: CASSRGQPSTDTQYF; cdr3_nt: TGTGCCAGCAGTCGGGGACAGCCCAGCACAGATACGCAGTATTTT
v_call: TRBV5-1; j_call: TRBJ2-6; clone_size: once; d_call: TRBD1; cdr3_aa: CASSWGTVSGANVLTF; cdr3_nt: TGCGCCAGCAGCTGGGGGACAGTCTCTGGGGCCAACGTCCTGACTTTC
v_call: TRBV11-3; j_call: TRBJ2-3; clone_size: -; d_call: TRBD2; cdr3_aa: CASSSGLPLTDTQYF; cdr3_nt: TGTGCCAGCAGCTCGGGACTACCCCTCACAGATACGCAGTATTTT
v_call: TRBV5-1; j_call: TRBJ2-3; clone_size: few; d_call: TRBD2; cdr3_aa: CASSLGAGERTDTQYF; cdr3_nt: TGCGCCAGCAGCTTGGGGGCGGGAGAGAGGACAGATACGCAGTATTTT
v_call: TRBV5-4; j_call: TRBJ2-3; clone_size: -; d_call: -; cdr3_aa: CASSLNSGGRGTDTQYF; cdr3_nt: TGTGCCAGCAGCCTCAACTCGGGGGGCCGGGGCACAGATACGCAGTATTTT
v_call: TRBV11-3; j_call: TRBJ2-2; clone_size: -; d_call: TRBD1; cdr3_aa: CASSSNWDRMSGELFF; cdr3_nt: TGTGCCAGCAGCTCCAACTGGGACAGGATGTCCGGGGAGCTGTTTTTT
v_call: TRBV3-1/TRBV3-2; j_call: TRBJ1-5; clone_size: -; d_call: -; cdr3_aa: CASSGGGGVSNQPQHF; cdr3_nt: TGTGCCAGCAGCGGAGGCGGAGGAGTTAGCAATCAGCCCCAGCATTTT
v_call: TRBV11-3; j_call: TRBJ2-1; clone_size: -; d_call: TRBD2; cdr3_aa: CASSVGTRLSDEQFF; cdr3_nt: TGTGCCAGCAGCGTTGGGACTAGGCTCAGCGATGAGCAGTTCTTC
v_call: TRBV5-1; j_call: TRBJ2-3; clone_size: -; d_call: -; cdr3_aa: CASSLEQASSTDTQYF; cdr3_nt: TGCGCCAGCAGCTTGGAACAGGCTAGTAGCACAGATACGCAGTATTTT
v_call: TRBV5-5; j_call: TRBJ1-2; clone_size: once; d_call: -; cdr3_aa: CASSLTGENGYTF; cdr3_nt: TGTGCCAGCAGCTTGACCGGTGAGAATGGCTACACCTTC
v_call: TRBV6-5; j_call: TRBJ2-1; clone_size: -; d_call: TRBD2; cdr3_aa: CASSYSPGLAGAPFF; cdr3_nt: TGTGCCAGCAGTTACTCCCCTGGACTAGCGGGGGCCCCGTTCTTC
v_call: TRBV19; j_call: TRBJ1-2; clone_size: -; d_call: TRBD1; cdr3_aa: CASSTTQGAGTF; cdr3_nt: TGTGCCAGTAGTACGACACAGGGGGCCGGTACCTTC
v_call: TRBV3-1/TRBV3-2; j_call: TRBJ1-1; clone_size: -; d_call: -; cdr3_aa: CASSPRGGISATEAFF; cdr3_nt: TGTGCCAGCAGCCCGAGGGGGGGGATAAGTGCCACTGAAGCTTTCTTT
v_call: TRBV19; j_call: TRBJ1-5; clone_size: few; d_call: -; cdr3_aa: CASIGGEGDSNQPQHF; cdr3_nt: TGTGCCAGTATTGGTGGTGAGGGGGATAGCAATCAGCCCCAGCATTTT
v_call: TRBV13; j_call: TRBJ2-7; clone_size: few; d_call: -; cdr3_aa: CASSPPSSTYEQYF; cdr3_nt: TGTGCCAGCAGTCCACCCTCGAGCACCTACGAGCAGTACTTC
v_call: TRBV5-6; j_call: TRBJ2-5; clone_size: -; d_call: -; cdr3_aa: CASSLYGPQSGTQYF; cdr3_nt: TGTGCCAGCAGCTTGTACGGGCCCCAAAGCGGGACCCAGTACTTC
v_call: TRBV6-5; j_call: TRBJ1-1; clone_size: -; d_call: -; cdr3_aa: CASTSEPRMNTEAFF; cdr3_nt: TGTGCCAGCACCTCAGAACCCAGGATGAACACTGAAGCTTTCTTT
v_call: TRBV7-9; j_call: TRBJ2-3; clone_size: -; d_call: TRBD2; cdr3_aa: CASSRAGGTDTQYF; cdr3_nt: TGTGCCAGCAGCCGGGCGGGGGGTACAGATACGCAGTATTTT
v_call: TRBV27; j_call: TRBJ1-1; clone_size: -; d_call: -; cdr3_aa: CASSWLPIAEAFF; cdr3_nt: TGTGCCAGCAGTTGGTTACCTATTGCTGAAGCTTTCTTT
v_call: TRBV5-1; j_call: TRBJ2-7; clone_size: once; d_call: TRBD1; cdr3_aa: CASSVRQGSGFEQYF; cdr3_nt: TGCGCCAGCAGCGTGAGACAGGGATCGGGTTTCGAGCAGTACTTC
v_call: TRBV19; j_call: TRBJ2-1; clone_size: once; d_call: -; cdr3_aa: CASSIPVGGPYNEQFF; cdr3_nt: TGTGCCAGTAGTATTCCCGTAGGGGGACCCTACAATGAGCAGTTCTTC
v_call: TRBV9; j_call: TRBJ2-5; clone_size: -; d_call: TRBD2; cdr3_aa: CASSGGYSGGETQYF; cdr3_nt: TGTGCCAGCAGCGGGGGATATAGCGGGGGAGAGACCCAGTACTTC
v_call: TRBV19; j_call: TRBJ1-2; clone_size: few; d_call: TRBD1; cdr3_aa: CASSIQEGAIYGYTF; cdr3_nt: TGTGCCAGTAGTATTCAGGAGGGGGCCATCTATGGCTACACCTTC
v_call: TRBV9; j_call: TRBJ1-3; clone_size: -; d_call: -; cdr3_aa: CASSVGGGARRGNTIYF; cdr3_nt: TGTGCCAGCAGCGTAGGAGGGGGAGCTCGTCGGGGAAACACCATATATTTT
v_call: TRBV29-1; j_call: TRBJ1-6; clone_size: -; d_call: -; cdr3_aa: CSVDAGDNSPLHF; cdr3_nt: TGCAGCGTTGACGCAGGGGATAATTCACCCCTCCACTTT
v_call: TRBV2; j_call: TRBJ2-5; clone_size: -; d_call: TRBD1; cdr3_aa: CASRDRQYQETQYF; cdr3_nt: TGTGCCAGCCGGGACAGGCAGTACCAAGAGACCCAGTACTTC
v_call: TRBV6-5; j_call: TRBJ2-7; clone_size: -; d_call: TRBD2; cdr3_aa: CASSFGLATSYEQYF; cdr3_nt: TGTGCCAGCAGCTTCGGACTAGCGACCTCCTACGAGCAGTACTTC
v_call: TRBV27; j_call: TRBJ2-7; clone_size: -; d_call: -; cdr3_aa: CASSPRDSLFYEQYF; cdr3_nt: TGTGCCAGCAGTCCGCGGGACAGCCTATTCTACGAGCAGTACTTC
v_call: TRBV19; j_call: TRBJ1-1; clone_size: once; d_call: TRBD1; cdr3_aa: CASSLSPGQGNTEAFF; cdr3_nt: TGTGCCAGTAGTTTATCTCCGGGACAGGGAAACACTGAAGCTTTCTTT
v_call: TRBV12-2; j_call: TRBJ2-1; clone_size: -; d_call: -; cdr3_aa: CASRGEFGTRWIEQFF; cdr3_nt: TGTGCAAGTCGCGGCGAATTTGGGACTAGATGGATTGAGCAGTTCTTC
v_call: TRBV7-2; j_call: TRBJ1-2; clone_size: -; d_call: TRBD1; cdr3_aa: CASSPWTGSNYGYTF; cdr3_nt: TGTGCCAGCAGCCCCTGGACAGGGTCTAACTATGGCTACACCTTC
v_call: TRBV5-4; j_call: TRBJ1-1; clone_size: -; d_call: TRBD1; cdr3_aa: CASSPGQVGSRTEAFF; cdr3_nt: TGTGCCAGCAGCCCAGGACAGGTGGGCTCGCGCACTGAAGCTTTCTTT
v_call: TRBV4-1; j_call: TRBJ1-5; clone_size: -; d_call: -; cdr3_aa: CASSQDDNSNQPQHF; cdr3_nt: TGCGCCAGCAGCCAAGATGACAATTCGAATCAGCCCCAGCATTTT
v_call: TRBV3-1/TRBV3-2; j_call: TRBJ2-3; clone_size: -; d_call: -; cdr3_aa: CASSQLLADTQYF; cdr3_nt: TGTGCCAGCAGCCAGCTCCTAGCAGATACGCAGTATTTT
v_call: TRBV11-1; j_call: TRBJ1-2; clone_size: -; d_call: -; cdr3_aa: CASSLPDRGGYTF; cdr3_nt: TGTGCCAGCAGTCTCCCGGACCGGGGAGGCTACACCTTC
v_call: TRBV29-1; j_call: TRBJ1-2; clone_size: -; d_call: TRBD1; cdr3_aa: CSVETRDRGIYNYGYTF; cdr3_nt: TGCAGCGTTGAGACCCGGGACAGGGGAATATATAACTATGGCTACACCTTC
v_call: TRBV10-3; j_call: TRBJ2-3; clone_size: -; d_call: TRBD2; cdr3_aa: CAIRPGLAGVADTQYF; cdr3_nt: TGTGCCATCAGGCCGGGACTAGCGGGAGTTGCAGATACGCAGTATTTT
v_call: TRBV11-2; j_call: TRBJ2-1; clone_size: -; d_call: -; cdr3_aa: CASSLYPAEYNEQFF; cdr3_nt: TGTGCCAGCAGCTTATATCCAGCGGAATACAATGAGCAGTTCTTC